This T cell receptor (beta chain) was sequenced for a study of regulatory T cells in long-lasting Graves disease. Time point meaning: newly diagnosed GD, antithyroid drugs for less than 3 months. PBMC RNA was the source of the TCR library. Library construction for TCR beta used iRepertoire HTBI primers and Arm-PCR of CDR3 regions. TCRdb analysed the multiplex PCR reads with MiXCR anew, one entry per CDR3 protein. The sample holds some 410,000 distinct CDR3 sequences, 16% seen once. V lost 4 bases to trimming and J lost 4 bases, with 16 bases between them. This CDR3 region has 15 residues. CDR1 and CDR2 from the germline V gene are MDHEN and SYDVKM. This clonotype was recorded at least ten times. These data also formed part of another study, on T cells in Graves' hyperthyroidism and ophthalmopathy.

The chain uses TRBV28 and TRBJ1-2, with a weak D call TRBD1 (5 bases). The starting material was peripheral blood mononuclear cells (PBMCs), obtained at new diagnosis, from a patient treated with antithyroid drugs. The TCR was taken from a woman aged 30 to 39 with Graves disease. The DNA for the CDR3 is TGTGCCAGCAGTTCCCAGGGACTCGTTGGCTATGGCTACACCTTC. It is translated as CASSSQGLVGYGYTF.